The T cell receptor beta chain under discussion was sequenced for a study of blood T cell repertoires in COVID-19. At the level of the study: Spain, Italy and the United States supplied samples that represented acute and convalescent COVID-19. Sources were T cells, B-cell-depleted T cells, or PBMCs; the material itself was cDNA or gDNA.

Profiling relied on immunoSEQ multiplex PCR, and the TCRdb table lists in-frame clones only, not all of them. In the table there are about 250,000 clones, around 85% of which are singletons. Ages ranged from about 18 to 100 years, with residence in about two dozen US areas. This clone was detected ten times or more. Other DNA sequences in the same sample also yield this CDR3. The V gene's germline CDR1 is GTSNPN and CDR2 SVGIG (reference sequence). V dropped 5 bases and J dropped 7; count of bases not matched to a gene: 8. CDR3 length equals 14 residues. This receptor was taken from a woman aged 45 to 65 with acute COVID-19. V gene TRBV30 combines with J gene TRBJ2-2; 9 bases fit TRBD1. The sequenced sample consisted of PBMCs or T cells enriched from blood (not recorded which). The CDR3 sequence: CAWRTGGGNGELFF. The CDR3 DNA follows: TGTGCCTGGCGAACAGGGGGCGGTAACGGGGAGCTGTTTTTT.